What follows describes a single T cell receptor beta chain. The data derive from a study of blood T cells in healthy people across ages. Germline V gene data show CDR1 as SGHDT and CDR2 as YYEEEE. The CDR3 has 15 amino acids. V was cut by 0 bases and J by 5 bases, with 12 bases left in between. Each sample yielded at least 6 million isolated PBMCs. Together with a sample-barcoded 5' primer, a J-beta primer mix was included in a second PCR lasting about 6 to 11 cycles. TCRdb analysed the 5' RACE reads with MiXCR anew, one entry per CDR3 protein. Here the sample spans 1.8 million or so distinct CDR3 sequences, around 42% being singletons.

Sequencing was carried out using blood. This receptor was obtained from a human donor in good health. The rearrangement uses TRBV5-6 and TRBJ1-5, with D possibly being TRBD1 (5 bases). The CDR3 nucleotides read TGTGCCAGCAGCTTGGGGGGACCCCGGGATCAGCCCCAGCATTTT. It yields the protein CASSLGGPRDQPQHF.